This entry describes one T cell receptor beta chain. This CDR3 is also generated by other DNA sequences in the sample. The sample is drawn from a study of blood T cell repertoires in COVID-19. Study at large: T cells, B-cell-depleted T cells, or PBMCs provided the cDNA or gDNA that served as material.

The data were produced by immunoSEQ multiplex PCR, yet TCRdb's version contains in-frame clones alone and is incomplete. Of hundreds of thousands of clones in the sample, about nine tenths were seen once. The CDR3 covers 14 residues. The V end was cut by 5 bases, the J end by 3 bases, with 13 bases between. The germline gives CDR1 SEHNR, CDR2 FQNEAQ (reference sequence). In terms of age and location, participants ranged from roughly 18 to 89 years and lived in under 30 US areas. Clinical histories supplied by participants themselves formed the basis of cohort assignment. Sequencing input: PBMCs or T cells enriched from blood (not recorded which). This receptor was obtained from a woman aged 25 to 39 with acute COVID-19. The chain carries TRBV7-9 and TRBJ1-1, with no clear D. The CDR3 DNA reads TGTGCCAGCAGCCTAGTTGGAGGAGACACTGAAGCTTTCTTT. It specifies CASSLVGGDTEAFF.